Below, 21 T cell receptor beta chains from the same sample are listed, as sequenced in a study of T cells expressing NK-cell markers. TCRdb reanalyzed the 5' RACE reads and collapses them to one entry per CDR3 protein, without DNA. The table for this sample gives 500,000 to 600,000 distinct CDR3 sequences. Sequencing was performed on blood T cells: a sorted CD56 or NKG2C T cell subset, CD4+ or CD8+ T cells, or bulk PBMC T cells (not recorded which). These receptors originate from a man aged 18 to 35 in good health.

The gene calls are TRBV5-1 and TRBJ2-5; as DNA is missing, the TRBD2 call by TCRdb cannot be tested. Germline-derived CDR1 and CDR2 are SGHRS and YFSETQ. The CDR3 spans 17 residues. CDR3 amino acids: CASSLAKDGLTQETQYF.

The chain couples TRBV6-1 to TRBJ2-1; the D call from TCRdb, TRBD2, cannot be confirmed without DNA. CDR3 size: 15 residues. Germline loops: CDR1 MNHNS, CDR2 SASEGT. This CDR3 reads CASSERSSGGGEQFF.

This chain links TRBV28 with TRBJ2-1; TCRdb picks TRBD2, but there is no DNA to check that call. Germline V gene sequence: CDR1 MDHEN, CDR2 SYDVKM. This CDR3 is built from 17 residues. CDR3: CASARPLAGDTYNEQFF.

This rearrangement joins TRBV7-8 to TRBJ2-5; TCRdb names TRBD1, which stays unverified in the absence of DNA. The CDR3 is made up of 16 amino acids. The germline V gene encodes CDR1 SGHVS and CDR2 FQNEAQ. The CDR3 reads CASSSTGRPSQETQYF.

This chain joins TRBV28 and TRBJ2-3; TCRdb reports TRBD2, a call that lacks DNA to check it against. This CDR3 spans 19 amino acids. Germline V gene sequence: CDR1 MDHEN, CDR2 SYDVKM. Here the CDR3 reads CASSPPGGAGGISTDTQYF.

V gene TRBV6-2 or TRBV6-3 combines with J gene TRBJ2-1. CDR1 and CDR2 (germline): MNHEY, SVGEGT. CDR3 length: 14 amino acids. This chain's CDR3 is CASSSLEGSNEQFF.

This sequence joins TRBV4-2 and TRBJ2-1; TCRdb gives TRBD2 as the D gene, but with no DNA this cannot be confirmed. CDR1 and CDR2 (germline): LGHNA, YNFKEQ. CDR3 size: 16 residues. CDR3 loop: CASSQEAGTSGGEQFF.

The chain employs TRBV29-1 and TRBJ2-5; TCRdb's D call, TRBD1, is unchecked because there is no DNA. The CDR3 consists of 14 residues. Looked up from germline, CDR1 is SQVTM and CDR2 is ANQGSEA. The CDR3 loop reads CSATDRVNQETQYF.

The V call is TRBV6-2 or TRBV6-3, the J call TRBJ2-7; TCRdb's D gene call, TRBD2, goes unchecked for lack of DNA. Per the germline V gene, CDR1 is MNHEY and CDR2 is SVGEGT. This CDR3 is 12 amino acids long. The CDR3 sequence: CASGLAAYEQYF.

CDR3 amino acids: CASSLRDVPDTQYF. The J gene is TRBJ2-3, the V gene TRBV28. This CDR3 is built from 14 residues. Germline CDR1 is MDHEN and CDR2 is SYDVKM.

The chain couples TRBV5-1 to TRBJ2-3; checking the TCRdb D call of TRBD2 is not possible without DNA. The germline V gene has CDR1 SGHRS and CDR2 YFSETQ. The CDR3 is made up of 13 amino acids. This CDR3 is CASSRGLAETQYF.

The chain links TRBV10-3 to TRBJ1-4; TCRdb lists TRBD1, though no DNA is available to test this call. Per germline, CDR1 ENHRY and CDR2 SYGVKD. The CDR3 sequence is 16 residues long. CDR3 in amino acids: CAIRTGDPMPNEKLFF.

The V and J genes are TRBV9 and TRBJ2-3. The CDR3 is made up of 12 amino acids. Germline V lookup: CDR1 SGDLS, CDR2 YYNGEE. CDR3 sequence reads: CASSHFTDTQYF.

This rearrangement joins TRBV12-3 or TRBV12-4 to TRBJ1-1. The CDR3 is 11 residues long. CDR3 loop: CASEPGPVAFF.

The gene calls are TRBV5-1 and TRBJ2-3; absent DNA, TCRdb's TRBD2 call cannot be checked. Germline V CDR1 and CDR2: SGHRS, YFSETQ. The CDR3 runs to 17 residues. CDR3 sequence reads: CASTVRGDSRATDTQYF.

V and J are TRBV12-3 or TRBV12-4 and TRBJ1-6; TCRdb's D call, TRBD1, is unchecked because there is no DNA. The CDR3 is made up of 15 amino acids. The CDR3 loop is CASTPARRGSSPLHF.

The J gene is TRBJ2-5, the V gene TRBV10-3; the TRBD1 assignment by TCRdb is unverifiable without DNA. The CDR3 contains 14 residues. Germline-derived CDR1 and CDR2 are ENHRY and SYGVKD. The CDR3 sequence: CAISGQGTPETQYF.

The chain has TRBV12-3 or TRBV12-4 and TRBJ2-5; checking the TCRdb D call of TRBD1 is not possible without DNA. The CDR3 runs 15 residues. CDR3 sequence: CASSPIPHRAKTQYF.

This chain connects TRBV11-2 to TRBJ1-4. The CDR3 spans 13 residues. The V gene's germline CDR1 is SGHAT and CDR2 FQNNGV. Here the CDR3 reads CASSLEGWEKLFF.

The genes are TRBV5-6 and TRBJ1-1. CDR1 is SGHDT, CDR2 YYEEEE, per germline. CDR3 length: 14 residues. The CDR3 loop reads CASRFIRGNTEAFF.

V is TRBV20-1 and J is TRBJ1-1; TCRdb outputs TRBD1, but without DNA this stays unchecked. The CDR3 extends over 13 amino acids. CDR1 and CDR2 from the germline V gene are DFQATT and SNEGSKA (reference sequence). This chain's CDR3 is CSATRTANTEAFF.